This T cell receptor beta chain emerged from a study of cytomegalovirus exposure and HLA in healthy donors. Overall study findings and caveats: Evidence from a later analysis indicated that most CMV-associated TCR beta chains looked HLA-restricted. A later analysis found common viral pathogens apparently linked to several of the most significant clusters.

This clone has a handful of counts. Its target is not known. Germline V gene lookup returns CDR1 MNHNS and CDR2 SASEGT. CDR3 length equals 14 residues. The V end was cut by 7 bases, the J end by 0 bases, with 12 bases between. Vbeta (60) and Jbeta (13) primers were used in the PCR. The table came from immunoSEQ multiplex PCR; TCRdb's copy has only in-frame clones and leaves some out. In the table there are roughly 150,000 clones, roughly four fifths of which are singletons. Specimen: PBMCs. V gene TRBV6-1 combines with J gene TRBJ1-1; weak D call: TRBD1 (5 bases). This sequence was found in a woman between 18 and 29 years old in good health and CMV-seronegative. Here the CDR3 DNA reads TGTGCCAGCAACGACAGAAGCTTGAACACTGAAGCTTTCTTT. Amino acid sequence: CASNDRSLNTEAFF.